This passage covers 21 T cell receptor beta chains from one sample sequenced in a study of technical replicates of blood from four donors. TCRdb keeps only in-frame clones here, not all; method: immunoSEQ multiplex PCR. The sample carries 79,000 or so clones, approximately 96% recorded once. The sample consisted of T cells isolated from PBMCs. The receptors here all came from a human donor in good health.

V and J are TRBV29-1 and TRBJ1-1, with 7 nucleotides matching TRBD1. CDR1 and CDR2 (germline): SQVTM, ANQGSEA. This CDR3 comprises 13 residues. Losses at the gene ends were 3 bases for V and 4 bases for J; bases not matched to a gene: 5. CDR3 amino acids: CSVDTGQSTEAFF. The CDR3 DNA sequence: TGCAGCGTTGATACGGGACAGAGCACTGAAGCTTTCTTT.

The chain carries TRBV15 and TRBJ1-3; 7 nucleotides match TRBD1. Trimming took 5 bases from V and 2 from J; bases not matched to a gene: 9. CDR3 length: 16 residues. The germline gives CDR1 LNHNV, CDR2 YYDKDF (reference sequence). Here the CDR3 reads CATSFGQEIAGNTIYF. CDR3 in DNA: TGTGCCACCAGCTTCGGACAGGAGATTGCTGGAAACACCATATATTTT.

This sequence joins TRBV11-2 and TRBJ2-1; 12 bases align to TRBD2. The CDR3 is 17 amino acids. CDR1 is SGHAT, CDR2 FQNNGV, per germline. The V gene end was trimmed by 5 bases and the J gene end by 8 bases; junction bases not matched to a gene: 13. In nucleotides, the CDR3 is TGTGCCAGCAGCCCTATTTCGACTAGCGGGAGAATCGATGAGCAGTTCTTC. It is translated as CASSPISTSGRIDEQFF.

As DNA, the CDR3 is TGTGCCAGCTCACCCACAGGGAATGCCGAGCAGTACTTC. This translates into CASSPTGNAEQYF. The V and J genes are TRBV18 and TRBJ2-7; tentative D call: TRBD1 (6 bases). The germline gives CDR1 KGHSH, CDR2 LQKENI. The CDR3 loop spans 13 amino acids. The ends were cut back, 3 bases at V and 6 bases at J, with 12 bases in the middle.

The V gene is TRBV9, the J gene TRBJ2-1; TRBD2 matches at 14 bases. CDR1 SGDLS and CDR2 YYNGEE come from the germline V gene. The CDR3 runs to 16 residues. Trimming took 4 bases from V and 9 from J; bases not matched to a gene: 9. DNA for the CDR3: TGTGCCAGCAGCCCAGGGACTAGCGGGAGAAGGAGTGAGCAGTTCTTC. This codes for CASSPGTSGRRSEQFF. The full variable domain, its missing parts supplied by reference TRBV9 and TRBJ2-1, is DSGVTQTPKHLITATGQRVTLRCSPRSGDLSVYWYQQSLDQGLQFLIQYYNGEERAKGNILERFSAQQFPDLHSELNLSSLELGDSALYFCASSPGTSGRRSEQFFGPGTRLTVL.

This chain connects TRBV30 to TRBJ2-2; no firm D call. The V end lost 2 bases, the J end lost 8 bases, and 12 bases lay between the germline ends. This CDR3 region has 13 residues. Germline-derived CDR1 and CDR2 are GTSNPN and SVGIG (reference sequence). In DNA, the CDR3 is TGTGCCTGGAGTTTTACTATTTTTGGGGAGCTGTTTTTT. It specifies CAWSFTIFGELFF.

The chain couples TRBV6-1 to TRBJ1-1; D might be TRBD1 (5 bases). The CDR3 extends over 13 amino acids. Trimming removed 8 bases from V and 1 base from J, with 11 bases in between. Germline loops: CDR1 MNHNS, CDR2 SASEGT. DNA of the CDR3: TGTGCCAGCTCCGGGGGACGGAACACTGAAGCTTTCTTT. Its translation: CASSGGRNTEAFF.

The chain combines TRBV7-9 with TRBJ1-2; 7 nucleotides align to TRBD1. Per the germline V gene, CDR1 is SEHNR and CDR2 is FQNEAQ (reference sequence). The CDR3 loop spans 16 amino acids. With V trimmed by 5 bases and J by 3 bases, 12 bases remained unmatched. CDR3 amino acids: CASSLPDGTAYYGYTF. As DNA, the CDR3 is TGTGCCAGCAGCCTTCCGGACGGGACAGCCTACTATGGCTACACCTTC.

The chain joins TRBV27 to TRBJ2-7; TRBD2 might be the D (6 bases). The V end lost 6 bases, the J end lost 7 bases, and 28 bases lay between the germline ends. Germline lookup yields CDR1 MNHEY and CDR2 SMNVEV (reference sequence). The CDR3 totals 17 residues. CDR3 DNA: TGTGCCAGCAGCTTACACTATGGCGGGATAAATATTGAAGAGCAGTACTTC. Protein product: CASSLHYGGINIEEQYF.

The chain recombines TRBV19 with TRBJ2-7; TRBD1 aligns across 9 bases. In germline, CDR1 is LNHDA, CDR2 SQIVND (reference sequence). This CDR3 has 15 residues. Germline trimming cut 6 bases from V and 4 bases from J; bases unmatched to any gene: 10. DNA for the CDR3: TGTGCCAGTAGCTTATCCGGGACAGGGTTTTACGAGCAGTACTTC. Protein product: CASSLSGTGFYEQYF.

This chain links TRBV4-1 with TRBJ2-1, with D possibly being TRBD1 (5 bases). The CDR3 spans 17 residues. With 4 bases removed from V and 0 bases from J, the gap between germline ends came to 16 bases. The germline V gene encodes CDR1 MGHRA and CDR2 YSYEKL. This chain's CDR3 is CASSRAPRAVSYNEQFF. For the CDR3, the DNA is TGCGCCAGCAGCCGCGCCCCCAGGGCGGTCTCCTACAATGAGCAGTTCTTC.

V and J are TRBV5-1 and TRBJ1-1, with a tentative D call TRBD1 (5 bases). CDR1 and CDR2 from the germline V gene are SGHRS and YFSETQ. Trimming pared 0 bases from V and 1 base from J, leaving 10 bases between. The CDR3 is made up of 15 amino acids. As DNA, the CDR3 is TGCGCCAGCAGCTTGGCCGGGGGTCCGAACACTGAAGCTTTCTTT. This gives the protein CASSLAGGPNTEAFF.

CDR3 coding DNA: TGTGCCAGCAACAGGGGGCAGGATCAGCCCCAGCATTTT. Protein product: CASNRGQDQPQHF. The chain recombines TRBV6-1 with TRBJ1-5; 9 positions match TRBD1. Losses at the gene ends were 7 bases for V and 5 bases for J; bases not matched to a gene: 3. Germline V gene sequence: CDR1 MNHNS, CDR2 SASEGT. The CDR3 has 13 amino acids.

The chain is built from TRBV5-6 and TRBJ1-5; D gene unclear. The ends were cut back, 1 base at V and 2 bases at J, with 10 bases in the middle. CDR1 is SGHDT and CDR2 is YYEEEE in the germline V gene. The CDR3 consists of 15 residues. The CDR3 region is CASSLFGMGNQPQHF. The CDR3 coding sequence is TGTGCCAGCAGCTTGTTCGGGATGGGCAATCAGCCCCAGCATTTT.

The V and J genes are TRBV6-6 and TRBJ2-7; no firm D call. Trimming removed 2 bases from V and 6 bases from J, with 8 bases in between. Germline V gene lookup returns CDR1 MNHNY and CDR2 SVGAGI (reference sequence). The CDR3 is 12 residues long. As DNA, the CDR3 is TGTGCCAGCAGTTACGGAGAAGGCGAGCAGTACTTC. Encoded protein: CASSYGEGEQYF.

J is TRBJ1-1 and V is TRBV5-4; 9 bases are a match to TRBD1. Germline CDR1 SGHNT, CDR2 YYREEE (reference sequence). The CDR3 consists of 14 residues. The J segment lost 8 bases and the V segment lost 0 bases, leaving 5 bases of the junction unmatched. Written as DNA, the CDR3 is TGTGCCAGCAGCTTGGCGGGGACAGGGTTAGAAGCTTTCTTT. Amino acid sequence: CASSLAGTGLEAFF.

This chain uses TRBV9 with TRBJ2-1, with TRBD1 as a possible D gene (6 bases). There are 13 residues in the CDR3. The V end was cut by 0 bases, the J end by 10 bases, with 11 bases between. Germline values: CDR1 SGDLS, CDR2 YYNGEE. CDR3 amino acids: CASSVARTDEQFF. Here the CDR3 DNA reads TGTGCCAGCAGCGTAGCAAGGACAGACGAGCAGTTCTTC.

The chain combines TRBV2 with TRBJ1-1; TRBD1 agrees at 7 bases. The germline gives CDR1 SNHLY, CDR2 FYNNEI. The V gene end was trimmed by 5 bases and the J gene end by 13 bases; junction bases not matched to a gene: 25. The CDR3 has 17 amino acids. For the CDR3, the DNA is TGTGCCAGCAGTACCCCCCGGGACAGTCGAAAGGCCCTTCTATTTTTCTTT. This translates into CASSTPRDSRKALLFFF.

J is TRBJ1-5 and V is TRBV7-9; D possibly corresponds to TRBD1 (5 bases). This CDR3 has 15 amino acids. V dropped 4 bases and J dropped 4 bases, with 14 bases sitting between them. Germline assignment: CDR1 SEHNR and CDR2 FQNEAQ (reference sequence). The CDR3, as DNA: TGTGCCAGCAGCTCAGGGTCCGAAATAAATCAGCCCCAGCATTTT. This gives the protein CASSSGSEINQPQHF.

The chain carries TRBV9 and TRBJ2-5; 9 nucleotides align to TRBD2. The CDR3 totals 16 residues. Germline V gene lookup returns CDR1 SGDLS and CDR2 YYNGEE. The ends lost 1 base at V and 4 bases at J; junction bases unmatched: 8. The CDR3 DNA reads as TGTGCCAGCAGCGTATCTCCGGGACTAGCCAGAGAGACCCAGTACTTC. Amino acid sequence: CASSVSPGLARETQYF.

The chain carries TRBV27 and TRBJ2-7; 8 nucleotides agree with TRBD1. CDR1 is MNHEY, CDR2 SMNVEV, per germline (reference sequence). V gave up 6 bases and J gave up 2 bases; unmatched junction bases: 12. This CDR3 comprises 16 residues. CDR3 in DNA: TGTGCCAGCAGCGAAATTGGGCAGGGGGCCACCTACGAGCAGTACTTC. Protein: CASSEIGQGATYEQYF.